This is a list of T cell receptor beta chains from one sample in a study of identical twins. TCRdb used MiXCR to reprocess the 5' RACE reads, holding one entry per CDR3 protein. In the table there are some 590,000 distinct CDR3 sequences, roughly 9.9% of which are singletons. The same sample was also used in a study of yellow fever vaccine responses in identical twins.

Sequencing input: PBMCs. These receptors were collected from a young woman in good health. Both conserved end residues are part of each CDR3. The order of the fields is V gene, clone size, CDR3 protein. Only some rows state a clone size, as once, few, many or a class for expanded clones.

v_call: TRBV6-1; clone_size: few; cdr3_aa: CASPPAPVARLQSYNEQFF
v_call: TRBV4-2; clone_size: .; cdr3_aa: CASSQEVGLAGGEQYF
v_call: TRBV15; clone_size: many; cdr3_aa: CATRCRAGGTYNEQFF
v_call: TRBV11-1; clone_size: .; cdr3_aa: CATRGRGTGELFF
v_call: TRBV6-4; clone_size: .; cdr3_aa: CASSDFPTTTGELFF
v_call: TRBV20-1; clone_size: few; cdr3_aa: CSATAANEQFF
v_call: TRBV28; clone_size: .; cdr3_aa: CAHTGAAGNEQFF
v_call: TRBV28; clone_size: few; cdr3_aa: CASSISGGVNGYTF
v_call: TRBV29-1; clone_size: few; cdr3_aa: CSVRYASYEQYF
v_call: TRBV29-1; clone_size: few; cdr3_aa: CSVDGRILARRANEQFF
v_call: TRBV12-3/TRBV12-4; clone_size: few; cdr3_aa: CVSGLQGETQYF
v_call: TRBV6-2/TRBV6-3; clone_size: few; cdr3_aa: CASSVSGSQETQYF
v_call: TRBV20-1; clone_size: few; cdr3_aa: CSARELTEIYEQYF
v_call: TRBV27; clone_size: .; cdr3_aa: CASGPKLDYGYTF
v_call: TRBV24-1; clone_size: few; cdr3_aa: CATSEQYGTGVAEAFF
v_call: TRBV27; clone_size: many; cdr3_aa: CASSLEGNKYEQYF
v_call: TRBV7-7; clone_size: .; cdr3_aa: CASSLAGGCEGLAGDNTQYF
v_call: TRBV9; clone_size: once; cdr3_aa: CASSVVQGLAGVGTGELFF
v_call: TRBV4-1; clone_size: few; cdr3_aa: CASSQDLGVIAGDSGANVLTF
v_call: TRBV18; clone_size: .; cdr3_aa: CASSSSPTRGVPETQYF
v_call: TRBV12-3/TRBV12-4; clone_size: few; cdr3_aa: CASRTFGTEFYNEQFF
v_call: TRBV15; clone_size: .; cdr3_aa: CATSRLAGGSDTQYF
v_call: TRBV29-1; clone_size: .; cdr3_aa: CSGGEGFYEQYF
v_call: TRBV7-6; clone_size: few; cdr3_aa: CASSLRNPTLQETQYF
v_call: TRBV5-6; clone_size: few; cdr3_aa: CASSLRTGGEETQYF
v_call: TRBV20-1; clone_size: .; cdr3_aa: CSARGTAEAFF
v_call: TRBV12-3/TRBV12-4; clone_size: few; cdr3_aa: CASSDGTDEKLFF
v_call: TRBV9; clone_size: .; cdr3_aa: CASSLSPGSNEQFF
v_call: TRBV12-3/TRBV12-4; clone_size: many; cdr3_aa: CASSSLVDTQYF
v_call: TRBV4-2; clone_size: many; cdr3_aa: CASSQDYARGTYEQYF
v_call: TRBV29-1; clone_size: .; cdr3_aa: CSGQRRTDTQYF
v_call: TRBV18; clone_size: many; cdr3_aa: CASSPPSNEQFF
v_call: TRBV25-1; clone_size: .; cdr3_aa: CASSPYAGEQYF
v_call: TRBV20-1; clone_size: .; cdr3_aa: CSAPRGGNGEKLFF
v_call: TRBV9; clone_size: few; cdr3_aa: CASSVEDRGNYNEQFF
v_call: TRBV4-3; clone_size: many; cdr3_aa: CASSLNSGRGTGELFF
v_call: TRBV15; clone_size: .; cdr3_aa: CATSGWTGNEQFF
v_call: TRBV28; clone_size: few; cdr3_aa: CASSLTKRNSPLHF
v_call: TRBV2; clone_size: many; cdr3_aa: CASGGDSNQPQHF
v_call: TRBV12-3/TRBV12-4; clone_size: few; cdr3_aa: CASTPPTSGSSYEQYF
v_call: TRBV18; clone_size: .; cdr3_aa: CASSPGDGYGYTF
v_call: TRBV7-9; clone_size: .; cdr3_aa: CASSPRDRVKETQYF
v_call: TRBV18; clone_size: many; cdr3_aa: CASSPQGRMDNEQFF
v_call: TRBV28; clone_size: .; cdr3_aa: CASSSTPGTSGRMQYF
v_call: TRBV18; clone_size: .; cdr3_aa: CASSPLLGRGNTEAFF
v_call: TRBV24-1; clone_size: .; cdr3_aa: CATSDVVYRGQFF
v_call: TRBV11-1; clone_size: few; cdr3_aa: CASSAISGTGDLRAGELFF
v_call: TRBV11-2; clone_size: many; cdr3_aa: CASSLDPGGLPYEQYF
v_call: TRBV4-3; clone_size: .; cdr3_aa: CASSQSFRRSYEQYF